This T cell receptor beta chain was captured in a study of T cells in Graves' hyperthyroidism and ophthalmopathy. Across the study: Before any treatment, at initial diagnosis, peripheral blood was collected. General study findings and limits: Using 13 V-J features, a model discriminated ophthalmopathy from stable hyperthyroidism. The model identified upcoming ophthalmopathy a median around 7.1 months ahead of onset.

Calling Graves' hyperthyroidism stable meant ophthalmopathy did not progress within 18 months. This clonotype was counted at least ten times. Its antigen is unidentified. The V end lost 6 bases, the J end lost 9 bases, and 12 bases lay between the germline ends. From germline, CDR1 is ENHRY and CDR2 SYGVKD. The CDR3 runs 12 residues. Authors of the study amplified TCR beta CDR3 regions from RNA transcripts. HTBI primers were employed in a first-round RT-PCR of the TCR CDR3. TCRdb re-analysed the multiplex PCR reads in MiXCR, keeping a single row per CDR3 protein. Counted here are some 720,000 distinct CDR3 sequences, about a sixth occurring once; the ten biggest clones make up around 7.7%.

J is TRBJ2-1 and V is TRBV10-3; no clear D. The TCR was taken from a man younger than 35 with Graves' hyperthyroidism. Sequenced: blood. CDR3 nucleotide sequence: TGTGCCATCAGCAGGTCCGAACGTGAGCAGTTCTTC. It yields the protein CAISRSEREQFF.